A selection of T cell receptor beta chains follows, all from one sample in a study of T cell responses to AZD1222 COVID-19 vaccine. Assay used: immunoSEQ multiplex PCR; TCRdb lists only in-frame clones, some missing. There are about 120,000 clones in the sample; 88% occur only once, and approximately 9.6% lies in the top ten. Sequences were derived from peripheral blood, sampled on day 0 of AZD1222 vaccination. All receptors come from an adult in good health. The CDR3 runs from the conserved cysteine through the conserved F or W. The D gene is left open where the match is weak. A clone size is listed for some rows: how often the clone was seen (once, few, many), or a class if it is expanded.

V gene: TRBV11-1
clone size: -
J gene: TRBJ2-4
D gene: TRBD1
CDR3 DNA: TGTGCCAGCAGCCCTGGGACAGAGCCAAACATTCAGTACTTC
CDR3 protein: CASSPGTEPNIQYF

V gene: TRBV18
clone size: -
J gene: TRBJ2-7
D gene: TRBD1
CDR3 DNA: TGTGCCAGCTCTTCACCGGGACAGGGGGCCGCTTTCTCCTACGAGCAGTACTTC
CDR3 protein: CASSSPGQGAAFSYEQYF

V gene: TRBV5-1
clone size: -
J gene: TRBJ1-3
D gene: -
CDR3 DNA: TGCGCCAGCAGCCCGATGCCAGTCGTGGAAACTGGAAACACCATATATTTT
CDR3 protein: CASSPMPVVETGNTIYF

V gene: TRBV7-8
clone size: few
J gene: TRBJ1-5
D gene: TRBD1
CDR3 DNA: TGTGCCAGCAGCCCTCGACAGGGACCTAATAGCAATCAGCCCCAGCATTTT
CDR3 protein: CASSPRQGPNSNQPQHF

V gene: TRBV18
clone size: once
J gene: TRBJ2-1
D gene: -
CDR3 DNA: TGTGCCAGCTCACCGAAGAATAGTGGTTTTGGCAATGAGCAGTTCTTC
CDR3 protein: CASSPKNSGFGNEQFF

V gene: TRBV24-1
clone size: -
J gene: TRBJ1-1
D gene: -
CDR3 DNA: TGTGCCACCAGTAAGGGCATGAACACTGAAGCTTTCTTT
CDR3 protein: CATSKGMNTEAFF

V gene: TRBV7-3
clone size: -
J gene: TRBJ1-4
D gene: -
CDR3 DNA: TGTGCCAGCAGCTCACGACCGCCAACTAATGAAAAACTGTTTTTT
CDR3 protein: CASSSRPPTNEKLFF

V gene: TRBV9
clone size: -
J gene: TRBJ2-3
D gene: TRBD1
CDR3 DNA: TGTGCCAGCAATCGCGTAGCAGGGGGCGCGGGAGATACGCAGTATTTT
CDR3 protein: CASNRVAGGAGDTQYF

V gene: TRBV5-4
clone size: few
J gene: TRBJ2-3
D gene: -
CDR3 DNA: TGTGCCAGCAGCTTGAGCGGCACAGATACGCAGTATTTT
CDR3 protein: CASSLSGTDTQYF

V gene: TRBV30
clone size: -
J gene: TRBJ1-5
D gene: -
CDR3 DNA: TGTGCCTGGAGTGTAGGGAGTAGGAATCAGCCCCAGCATTTT
CDR3 protein: CAWSVGSRNQPQHF

V gene: TRBV11-1
clone size: -
J gene: TRBJ2-1
D gene: TRBD2
CDR3 DNA: TGTGCCAGCAGCTCTTCAGGACTAGCGGGATCTGAGCAGTTCTTC
CDR3 protein: CASSSSGLAGSEQFF

V gene: TRBV7-2
clone size: -
J gene: TRBJ2-7
D gene: TRBD1
CDR3 DNA: TGTGCCAGCAGCTCCCGGGACAGGGGGCTGTACGAGCAGTACTTC
CDR3 protein: CASSSRDRGLYEQYF

V gene: TRBV20-1
clone size: -
J gene: TRBJ2-7
D gene: -
CDR3 DNA: TGCAGTGCGGGAGGTTACGAGCAGTACTTC
CDR3 protein: CSAGGYEQYF